The T cell receptor (beta chain) described here comes from a study of CD8 T cells in ankylosing spondylitis. From the 5' RACE reads, TCRdb called clonotypes with MiXCR, one entry per CDR3 protein. Of 210,000 or so distinct CDR3 sequences listed, 8% to 10% were seen once; the top ten hold about 5%. The CDR3 loop spans 12 amino acids. Looked up from germline, CDR1 is SNHLY and CDR2 is FYNNEI. Trimming at V came to 7 bases and at J to 9 bases, leaving 5 bases not matched to a gene. This receptor was taken from a female donor with ankylosing spondylitis or in good health (not recorded which). This chain uses TRBV2 with TRBJ2-2; 7 bases align to TRBD1. Specimen: blood, either unsorted or a sorted T cell fraction (not recorded which). As DNA, the CDR3 is TGTGCCAGCAAGGGGGCTGGGAGGGAGCTGTTTTTT. This codes for CASKGAGRELFF.